This T cell receptor beta chain comes out of a study of cytomegalovirus exposure and HLA in healthy donors. Overall study: The early release's HLA-typed donors yielded roughly 85 million unique TCRs.

A remark on this clone: Antigen specificity is unknown.

Germline CDR1 MNHEY, CDR2 SVGAGI. The CDR3 has 15 residues. The V end lost 6 bases, the J end lost 5 bases, and 17 bases lay between the germline ends. Primers for the PCR totalled 60 Vbeta and 13 Jbeta. Sequencing was performed with immunoSEQ multiplex PCR; in TCRdb, only in-frame clones are kept and a portion is missing. The table has more than 50,000 clones, less than 75% seen once. Study conclusions and caveats: Under in vitro conditions, a few CMV-associated chains were confirmed as specific for CMV antigens. Overall, approximately 150 TCR beta chains were annotated as cytomegalovirus-associated.

The rearrangement links TRBV6-5 to TRBJ2-1; D remains ambiguous. Sequences were obtained from PBMCs. The clonotype was recovered from a woman between 45 and 65 years old in good health and CMV-seropositive. The chain's CDR3 is CASRDTSVSDNEQFF. Written as DNA, the CDR3 is TGTGCCAGCAGAGATACCTCCGTATCAGACAATGAGCAGTTCTTC.